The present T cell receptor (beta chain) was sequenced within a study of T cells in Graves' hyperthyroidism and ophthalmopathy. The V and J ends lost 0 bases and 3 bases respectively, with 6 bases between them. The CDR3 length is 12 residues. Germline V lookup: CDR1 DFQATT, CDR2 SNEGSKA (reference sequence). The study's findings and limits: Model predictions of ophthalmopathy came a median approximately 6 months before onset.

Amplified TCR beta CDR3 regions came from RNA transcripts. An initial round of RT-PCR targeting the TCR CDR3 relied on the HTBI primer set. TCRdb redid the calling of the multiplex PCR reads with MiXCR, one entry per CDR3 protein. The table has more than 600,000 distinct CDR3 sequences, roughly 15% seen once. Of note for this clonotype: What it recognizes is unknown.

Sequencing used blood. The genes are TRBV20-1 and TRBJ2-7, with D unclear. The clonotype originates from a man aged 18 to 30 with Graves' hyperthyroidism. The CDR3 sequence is CSARDEIYEQYF. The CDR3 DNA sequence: TGCAGTGCTAGAGATGAGATCTACGAGCAGTACTTC.